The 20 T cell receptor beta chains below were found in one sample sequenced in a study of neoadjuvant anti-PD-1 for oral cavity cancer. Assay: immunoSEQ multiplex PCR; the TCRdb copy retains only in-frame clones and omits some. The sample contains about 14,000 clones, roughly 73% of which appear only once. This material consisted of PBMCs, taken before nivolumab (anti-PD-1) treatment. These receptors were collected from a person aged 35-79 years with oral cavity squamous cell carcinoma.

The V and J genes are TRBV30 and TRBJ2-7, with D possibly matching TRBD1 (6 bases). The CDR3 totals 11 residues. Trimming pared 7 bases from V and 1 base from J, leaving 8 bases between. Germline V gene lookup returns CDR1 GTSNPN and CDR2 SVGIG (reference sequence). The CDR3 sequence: CASGHSYEQYF. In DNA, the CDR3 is TGTGCCTCGGGACATTCCTACGAGCAGTACTTC.

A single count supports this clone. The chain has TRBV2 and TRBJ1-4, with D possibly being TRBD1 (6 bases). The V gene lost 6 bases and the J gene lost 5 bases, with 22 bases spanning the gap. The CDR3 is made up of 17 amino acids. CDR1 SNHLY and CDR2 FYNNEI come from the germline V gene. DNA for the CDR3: TGTGCCAGCAGGAGGGGTACAGGGTCATATGCCAATGAAAAACTGTTTTTT. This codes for CASRRGTGSYANEKLFF.

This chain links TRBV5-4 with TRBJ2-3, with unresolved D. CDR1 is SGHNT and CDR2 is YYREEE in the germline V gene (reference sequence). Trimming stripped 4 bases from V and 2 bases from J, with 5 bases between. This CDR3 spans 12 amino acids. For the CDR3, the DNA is TGTGCCAGCAGCCTCTACACAGATACGCAGTATTTT. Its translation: CASSLYTDTQYF. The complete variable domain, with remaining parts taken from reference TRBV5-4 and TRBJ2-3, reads ETGVTQSPTHLIKTRGQQVTLRCSSQSGHNTVSWYQQALGQGPQFIFQYYREEENGRGNFPPRFSGLQFPNYSSELNVNALELDDSALYLCASSLYTDTQYFGPGTRLTVL.

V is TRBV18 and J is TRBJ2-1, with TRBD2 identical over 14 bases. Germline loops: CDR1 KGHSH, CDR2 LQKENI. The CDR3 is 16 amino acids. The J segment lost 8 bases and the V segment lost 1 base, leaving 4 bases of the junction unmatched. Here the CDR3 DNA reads TGTGCCAGCTCACCACAGGGACTAGCGGGGGTTTATGAGCAGTTCTTC. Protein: CASSPQGLAGVYEQFF.

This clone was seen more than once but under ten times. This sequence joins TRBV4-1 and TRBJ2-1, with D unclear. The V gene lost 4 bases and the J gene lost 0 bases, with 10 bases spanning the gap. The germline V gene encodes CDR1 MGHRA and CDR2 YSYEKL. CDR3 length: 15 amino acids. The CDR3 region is CASSPRLSSYNEQFF. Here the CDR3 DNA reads TGCGCCAGCAGCCCGAGATTAAGCTCCTACAATGAGCAGTTCTTC.

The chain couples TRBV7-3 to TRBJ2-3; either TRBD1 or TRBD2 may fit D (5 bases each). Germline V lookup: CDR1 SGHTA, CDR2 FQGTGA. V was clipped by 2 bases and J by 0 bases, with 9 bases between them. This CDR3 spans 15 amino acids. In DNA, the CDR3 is TGTGCCAGCAGCTTAGGGGGTGTGAGCACAGATACGCAGTATTTT. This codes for CASSLGGVSTDTQYF.

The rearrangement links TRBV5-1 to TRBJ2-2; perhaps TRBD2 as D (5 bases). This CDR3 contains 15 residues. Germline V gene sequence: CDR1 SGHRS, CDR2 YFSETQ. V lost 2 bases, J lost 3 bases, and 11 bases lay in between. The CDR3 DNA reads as TGCGCCAGCAGCTTTCGCGTCGGGGACACCGGGGAGCTGTTTTTT. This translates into CASSFRVGDTGELFF. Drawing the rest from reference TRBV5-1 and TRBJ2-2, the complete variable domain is KAGVTQTPRYLIKTRGQQVTLSCSPISGHRSVSWYQQTPGQGLQFLFEYFSETQRNKGNFPGRFSGRQFSNSRSEMNVSTLELGDSALYLCASSFRVGDTGELFFGEGSRLTVL.

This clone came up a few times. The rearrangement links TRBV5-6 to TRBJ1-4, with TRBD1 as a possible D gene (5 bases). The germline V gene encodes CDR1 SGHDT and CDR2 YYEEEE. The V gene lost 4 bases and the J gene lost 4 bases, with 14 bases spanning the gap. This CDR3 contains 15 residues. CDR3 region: CASSLRQSGNEKLFF. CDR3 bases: TGTGCCAGCAGCCTAAGACAGTCGGGTAATGAAAAACTGTTTTTT.

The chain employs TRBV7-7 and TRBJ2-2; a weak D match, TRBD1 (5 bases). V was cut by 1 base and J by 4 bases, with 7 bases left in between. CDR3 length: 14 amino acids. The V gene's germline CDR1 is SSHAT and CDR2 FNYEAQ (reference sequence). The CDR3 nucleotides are TGTGCCAGCAGCTTAGGGGGCAGCACCGGGGAGCTGTTTTTT. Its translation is CASSLGGSTGELFF.

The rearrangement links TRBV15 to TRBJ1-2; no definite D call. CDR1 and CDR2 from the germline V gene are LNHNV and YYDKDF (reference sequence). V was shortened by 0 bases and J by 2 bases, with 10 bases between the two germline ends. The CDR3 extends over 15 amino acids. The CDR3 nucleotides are TGTGCCACCAGCAGAGATTTCACCCAAAACTATGGCTACACCTTC. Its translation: CATSRDFTQNYGYTF.

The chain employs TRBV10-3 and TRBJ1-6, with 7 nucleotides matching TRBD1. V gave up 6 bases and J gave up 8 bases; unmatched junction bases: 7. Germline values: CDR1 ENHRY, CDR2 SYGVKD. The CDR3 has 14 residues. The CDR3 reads CAIRAGTEHSPLHF. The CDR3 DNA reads TGTGCCATCAGAGCCGGGACAGAGCATTCACCCCTCCACTTT.

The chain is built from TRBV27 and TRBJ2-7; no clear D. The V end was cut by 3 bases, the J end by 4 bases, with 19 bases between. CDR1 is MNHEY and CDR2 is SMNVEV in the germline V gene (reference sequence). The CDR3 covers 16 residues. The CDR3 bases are TGTGCCAGCAGTTTTTCGGGCGGCTGGATGCCTTACGAGCAGTACTTC. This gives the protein CASSFSGGWMPYEQYF.

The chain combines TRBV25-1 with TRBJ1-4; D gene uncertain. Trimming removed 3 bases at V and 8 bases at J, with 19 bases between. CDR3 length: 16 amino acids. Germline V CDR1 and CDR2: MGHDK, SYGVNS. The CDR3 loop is CASSDSSRSPGEKLFF. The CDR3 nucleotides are TGTGCCAGCAGTGATTCGTCCAGAAGCCCGGGCGAAAAACTGTTTTTT.

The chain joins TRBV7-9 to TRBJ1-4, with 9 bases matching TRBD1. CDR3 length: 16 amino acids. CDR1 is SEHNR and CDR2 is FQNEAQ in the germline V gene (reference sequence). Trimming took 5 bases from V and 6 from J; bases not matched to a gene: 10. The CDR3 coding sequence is TGTGCCAGCAGCACCGGGACAGGGTTTGGGGATGAAAAACTGTTTTTT. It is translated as CASSTGTGFGDEKLFF.

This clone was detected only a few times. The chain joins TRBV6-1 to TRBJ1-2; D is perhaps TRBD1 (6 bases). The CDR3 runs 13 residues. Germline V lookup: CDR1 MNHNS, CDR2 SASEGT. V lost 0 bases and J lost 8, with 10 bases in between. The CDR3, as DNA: TGTGCCAGCAGTGAAGCTCAGGGGTGGGGCTACACCTTC. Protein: CASSEAQGWGYTF.

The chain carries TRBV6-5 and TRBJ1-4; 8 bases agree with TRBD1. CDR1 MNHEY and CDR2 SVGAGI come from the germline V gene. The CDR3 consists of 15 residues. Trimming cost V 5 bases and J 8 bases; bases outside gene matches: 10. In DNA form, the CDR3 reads TGTGCCAGCAGTGGCTCACAGGGGGTCAGAGAAAAACTGTTTTTT. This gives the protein CASSGSQGVREKLFF.

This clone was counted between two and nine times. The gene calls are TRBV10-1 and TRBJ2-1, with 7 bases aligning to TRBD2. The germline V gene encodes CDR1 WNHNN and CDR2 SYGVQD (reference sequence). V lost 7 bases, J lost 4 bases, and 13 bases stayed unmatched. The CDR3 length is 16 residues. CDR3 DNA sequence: TGCGCCAGCACACCAGGGAGTAGCGGGTCATACAATGAGCAGTTCTTC. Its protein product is CASTPGSSGSYNEQFF.

The CDR3 DNA sequence: TGTGCCAGCAGCTTAGTAGAAGGGACATACTACGAGCAGTACTTC. It encodes CASSLVEGTYYEQYF. The chain couples TRBV11-2 to TRBJ2-7, with D perhaps matching TRBD1 (6 bases). The CDR3 spans 15 residues. The germline V gene has CDR1 SGHAT and CDR2 FQNNGV. The V and J ends lost 1 base and 3 bases respectively, with 13 bases between them.

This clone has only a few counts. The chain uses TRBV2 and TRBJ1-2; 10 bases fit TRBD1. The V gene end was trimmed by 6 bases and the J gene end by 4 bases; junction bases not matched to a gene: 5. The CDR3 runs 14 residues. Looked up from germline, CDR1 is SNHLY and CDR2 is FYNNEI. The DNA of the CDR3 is TGTGCCAGCAGGCCGGACAGGGGGGGCTATGGCTACACCTTC. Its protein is CASRPDRGGYGYTF.

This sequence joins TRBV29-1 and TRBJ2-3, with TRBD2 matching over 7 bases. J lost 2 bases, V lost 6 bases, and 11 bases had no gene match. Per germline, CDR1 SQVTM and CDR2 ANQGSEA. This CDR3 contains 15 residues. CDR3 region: CSVGGAGEPTDTQYF. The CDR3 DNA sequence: TGCAGCGTGGGGGGTGCGGGGGAACCCACAGATACGCAGTATTTT.